This TCR beta chain was documented in a study of PD-1 blockade in classical Hodgkin lymphoma. Assay used: immunoSEQ multiplex PCR; TCRdb lists only in-frame clones, some missing. The sample includes under 6,000 clones, 65% to 85% of them seen just once. The CDR3 is 15 amino acids. The germline V gene has CDR1 MNHNS and CDR2 SASEGT. The V gene lost 6 bases and the J gene lost 3 bases, with 15 bases spanning the gap. This clone showed up just once. Every single patient, without exception, relapsed after autologous stem cell transplantation, and brentuximab vedotin exposure varied. The authors enriched CD8+ T cells from thawed PBMCs via magnetic negative selection.

The chain carries TRBV6-1 and TRBJ2-1; a weak D match, TRBD1 (5 bases). The specimen comprised CD8+ T cells from blood, sampled at baseline. This TCR was sampled from a human donor with classical Hodgkin lymphoma. The CDR3 loop is CASRATGDYYNEQFF. The CDR3 DNA reads as TGTGCCAGCAGGGCCACAGGTGATTACTACAATGAGCAGTTCTTC.